A single sample is the source of the 16 T cell receptor beta chains below, sequenced in a study of blood T cell repertoires in COVID-19. Data came from immunoSEQ multiplex PCR; TCRdb stores just in-frame clones and leaves some out. The sample lists about 8,300 clones, about 90% occurring once. Sequencing was carried out using peripheral blood. All receptors come from a human donor in a cohort sampled during active COVID-19.

The J gene is TRBJ2-1, the V gene TRBV24-1, with 14 nucleotides matching TRBD2. J gave up 3 bases and V 2 bases, and 5 bases lay outside the gene matches. CDR1 is KGHDR and CDR2 is SFDVKD in the germline V gene. The CDR3 sequence is 18 residues long. CDR3 bases: TGTGCCACCAGTGATTCGTTGACTAGCGGGAGGGGCTACAATGAGCAGTTCTTC. Its translation: CATSDSLTSGRGYNEQFF.

The chain uses TRBV6-6 and TRBJ2-1; 9 positions match TRBD2. The ends lost 6 bases at V and 0 bases at J; junction bases unmatched: 3. CDR1 MNHNY and CDR2 SVGAGI come from the germline V gene (reference sequence). The CDR3 covers 15 residues. CDR3 nucleotides: TGTGCCAGCAGCCGTAGCGGGGGCTCCTACAATGAGCAGTTCTTC. Translated: CASSRSGGSYNEQFF.

The genes are TRBV28 and TRBJ1-4, with 7 nucleotides matching TRBD1. Per germline, CDR1 MDHEN and CDR2 SYDVKM. J gave up 4 bases and V 1 base, and 3 bases lay outside the gene matches. This CDR3 has 15 residues. Here the CDR3 DNA reads TGTGCCAGCAGTTTATTGACAGGGAGTAATGAAAAACTGTTTTTT. Residues: CASSLLTGSNEKLFF. The complete variable domain, with remaining parts taken from reference TRBV28 and TRBJ1-4, reads DVKVTQSSRYLVKRTGEKVFLECVQDMDHENMFWYRQDPGLGLRLIYFSYDVKMKEKGDIPEGYSVSREKKERFSLILESASTNQTSMYLCASSLLTGSNEKLFFGSGTQLSVL.

The gene calls are TRBV19 and TRBJ2-7; 7 bases match TRBD1. V lost 7 bases and J lost 6; bases outside the gene matches: 3. Germline V lookup: CDR1 LNHDA, CDR2 SQIVND (reference sequence). This CDR3 has 11 residues. CDR3 amino acids: CASTTGVEQYF. The CDR3 nucleotides are TGTGCCAGTACAACAGGGGTCGAGCAGTACTTC.

In regard to this clone: Relative to the germline gene, one junction end is altered; a read error may explain this. This chain links TRBV6-5 with TRBJ1-6; D is undetermined. CDR1 and CDR2 (germline): MNHEY, SVGAGI. The CDR3 extends over 13 amino acids. CDR3 loop: CASSPRGERGIRF. The CDR3 DNA reads TGTGCCAGCAGTCCTCGTGGCGAGCGGGGAATTCGATTT.

The gene calls are TRBV6-6 and TRBJ1-2; D perhaps matches TRBD1 (6 bases). CDR1 is MNHNY and CDR2 is SVGAGI in the germline V gene (reference sequence). The V and J ends lost 0 bases and 3 bases respectively, with 8 bases between them. The CDR3 has 14 residues. CDR3 coding DNA: TGTGCCAGCAGTTACTCGACAGGCCACTATGGCTACACCTTC. Protein product: CASSYSTGHYGYTF.

The V and J genes are TRBV5-1 and TRBJ2-1, with 13 bases matching TRBD2. This CDR3 is built from 13 residues. The germline CDR1 and CDR2 sequences are SGHRS and YFSETQ. V dropped 7 bases and J dropped 8; count of bases not matched to a gene: 3. The CDR3 loop is CASLGLAGDEQFF. In DNA, the CDR3 is TGCGCCAGCCTTGGACTAGCGGGAGATGAGCAGTTCTTC.

J is TRBJ2-1 and V is TRBV6-5, with 8 bases fitting TRBD1. The CDR3 has 16 residues. The J segment lost 6 bases and the V segment lost 0 bases, leaving 7 bases of the junction unmatched. Per germline, CDR1 MNHEY and CDR2 SVGAGI. CDR3 protein: CASSYSTGASRNEQFF. The CDR3 bases are TGTGCCAGCAGTTACTCGACAGGGGCTTCCCGCAATGAGCAGTTCTTC.

This clone is a singleton in its sample. The rearrangement links TRBV18 to TRBJ2-2; 8 positions match TRBD2. V lost 1 base and J lost 0; bases outside the gene matches: 4. CDR3 length: 17 residues. Germline lookup yields CDR1 KGHSH and CDR2 LQKENI. DNA for the CDR3: TGTGCCAGCTCACCACTCCGGGGGGGCGCGAACACCGGGGAGCTGTTTTTT. Translation gives CASSPLRGGANTGELFF.

This sequence joins TRBV3-1 (or the pseudogene TRBV3-2) and TRBJ1-6; 9 nucleotides line up with TRBD1. The germline V gene has CDR1 LGHDT and CDR2 YNNKEL (reference sequence). The CDR3 is 16 amino acids. With 1 base clipped from V and 10 bases from J, the junction kept 8 bases outside the gene matches. The CDR3 DNA is TGTGCCAGCAGCCAAGCACCGGGACAGGGTAGCTCACCCCTCCACTTT. This translates into CASSQAPGQGSSPLHF.

The chain recombines TRBV9 with TRBJ1-2, with TRBD1 matching 12 bases. V was clipped by 2 bases and J by 7 bases; unmatched bases: 9. The CDR3 sequence is 16 residues long. Germline CDR1 SGDLS, CDR2 YYNGEE. This chain's CDR3 is CASSVTGQGAAGGYTF. DNA of the CDR3: TGTGCCAGCAGCGTCACGGGACAGGGGGCAGCGGGTGGCTACACCTTC. Using reference TRBV9 and TRBJ1-2 for the parts outside the CDR3, the full variable domain is DSGVTQTPKHLITATGQRVTLRCSPRSGDLSVYWYQQSLDQGLQFLIQYYNGEERAKGNILERFSAQQFPDLHSELNLSSLELGDSALYFCASSVTGQGAAGGYTFGSGTRLTVV.

This chain uses TRBV30 with TRBJ2-5; no reliable D call. Per the germline V gene, CDR1 is GTSNPN and CDR2 is SVGIG (reference sequence). The CDR3 sequence is 12 residues long. V lost 3 bases and J 5 bases, leaving 10 bases between the germline ends. This chain's CDR3 is CAWREVVETQYF. As DNA, the CDR3 is TGTGCCTGGAGAGAGGTTGTTGAGACCCAGTACTTC.

The chain carries TRBV30 and TRBJ2-4; perhaps TRBD1 as D (6 bases). Deletions cut 2 bases from V and 0 bases from J, with 8 bases between. The V gene's germline CDR1 is GTSNPN and CDR2 SVGIG (reference sequence). The CDR3 totals 14 residues. In DNA, the CDR3 is TGTGCCTGGAGTAGGGGGTTAGCCAAAAACATTCAGTACTTC. Translation gives CAWSRGLAKNIQYF.

The CDR3 DNA is TGTGCCAGCAGTGAAGCGCGCGCAGGGGGGGAGACCCAGTACTTC. Its translation is CASSEARAGGETQYF. V gene TRBV6-1 combines with J gene TRBJ2-5; a possible D gene is TRBD1 (7 bases). Per germline, CDR1 MNHNS and CDR2 SASEGT. The CDR3 is made up of 15 amino acids. V was trimmed by 0 bases and J by 5 bases, leaving 13 bases between them.

The chain combines TRBV24-1 with TRBJ1-4; 8 bases match TRBD1. CDR3 length: 15 amino acids. Germline assignment: CDR1 KGHDR and CDR2 SFDVKD. V lost 2 bases to trimming and J lost 8 bases; unmatched junction nucleotides: 6. The CDR3 DNA sequence: TGTGCCACCAGTGATTCAAGGACAGGGCACGAAAAACTGTTTTTT. Amino acids: CATSDSRTGHEKLFF.

The V call is TRBV18, the J call TRBJ2-3; TRBD2 aligns across 7 bases. The length of the CDR3 is 14 residues. In germline, CDR1 is KGHSH, CDR2 LQKENI. Trimming at V came to 2 bases and at J to 5 bases, leaving 4 bases not matched to a gene. CDR3 sequence reads: CASSPRLAEDTQYF. The CDR3 DNA follows: TGTGCCAGCTCACCAAGACTAGCCGAAGATACGCAGTATTTT.